This T cell receptor beta chain stems from a study of cytomegalovirus exposure and HLA in healthy donors. Background on the study: Caucasian-associated ancestry cluster membership applied to over 80% of nearly 400 genotyped donors. Study observations and caveats: The study flagged roughly 160 TCR beta chains as cytomegalovirus-associated. An analysis done earlier found most TCR beta V segments productive about 87% or about 30% of the time. When a later analysis compared HLA-associated TCR beta chains with equally common others, the HLA-associated chains turned out to be more clonally expanded and to have lower generation probabilities.

V was trimmed by 6 bases and J by 2 bases, leaving 13 bases between them. The CDR3 sequence is 14 residues long. Germline CDR1 is SQVTM and CDR2 is ANQGSEA. This clone was counted a few times. Antigen unknown. This PCR relied on a set of 60 Vbeta primers and 13 Jbeta primers. Using immunoSEQ multiplex PCR, the repertoire was profiled, and TCRdb retains in-frame clones only, with some absent. The profile shows 65,000 to 95,000 clones, approximately 79% of them singletons. The receptor was derived from a human donor in good health. Sequencing was carried out using PBMCs. This sequence joins TRBV29-1 and TRBJ1-4; maybe TRBD1 (6 bases). The CDR3 DNA follows: TGCAGCGTGGGGAGGGGGACGACTAATGAAAAACTGTTTTTT. It yields the protein CSVGRGTTNEKLFF.